The rows below give T cell receptor beta chains drawn from one sample of a study of type 1 regulatory T cells. Each CDR3 protein is one row after TCRdb ran MiXCR on the reads. Of 60,000 to 80,000 distinct CDR3 sequences in the sample, nearly 65% were seen once. Their antigen targets remain unknown. Sequences were obtained from cultured T cells, either the whole culture or a sorted T cell fraction (not recorded which). These TCRs come from a human donor in good health. Each CDR3 is given without its conserved first and last residue. D genes are given only for firm matches. Not every row has a clone size; where given, it reads once, few, many or a size class.

j_call: TRBJ2-5
d_call: -
v_call: TRBV3-1
clone_size: few
cdr3_aa: ASSQSGYQETQY

j_call: TRBJ2-3
d_call: -
v_call: TRBV24-1
clone_size: -
cdr3_aa: ATSDWGQGRPTDTQN

j_call: TRBJ1-6
d_call: -
v_call: TRBV6-6
clone_size: -
cdr3_aa: ASRGLVGHSPLH

j_call: TRBJ1-5
d_call: TRBD1
v_call: TRBV20-1
clone_size: once
cdr3_aa: SASPRDRAPLGPQH

j_call: TRBJ2-6
d_call: -
v_call: TRBV28
clone_size: -
cdr3_aa: ASSFLRDVLLGANVLT

j_call: TRBJ1-5
d_call: -
v_call: TRBV5-1
clone_size: few
cdr3_aa: ASSLGGSNQPQH

j_call: TRBJ1-2
d_call: -
v_call: TRBV7-9
clone_size: few
cdr3_aa: ASSSRAGYGYT

j_call: TRBJ1-6
d_call: -
v_call: TRBV27
clone_size: -
cdr3_aa: ASSLSGGTYNSPLH

j_call: TRBJ2-7
d_call: -
v_call: TRBV6-5
clone_size: medium-sized
cdr3_aa: ASSPVLRYEQY

j_call: TRBJ2-7
d_call: -
v_call: TRBV29-1
clone_size: -
cdr3_aa: SVEVERHEQY

j_call: TRBJ2-7
d_call: TRBD2
v_call: TRBV5-1
clone_size: -
cdr3_aa: ASSPRTSGNNRYEQY

j_call: TRBJ2-3
d_call: -
v_call: TRBV11-2
clone_size: -
cdr3_aa: ASSLGLGDTQY

j_call: TRBJ2-5
d_call: -
v_call: TRBV7-9
clone_size: -
cdr3_aa: ASSFAVGLGETQY

j_call: TRBJ2-2
d_call: -
v_call: TRBV27
clone_size: -
cdr3_aa: ASLGATEPGELF

j_call: TRBJ2-1
d_call: TRBD2
v_call: TRBV24-1
clone_size: -
cdr3_aa: ATSDPSGSAYNEQF

j_call: TRBJ2-7
d_call: TRBD1
v_call: TRBV10-3
clone_size: -
cdr3_aa: AIRQGQAAYEQY

j_call: TRBJ2-1
d_call: -
v_call: TRBV12-3/TRBV12-4
clone_size: -
cdr3_aa: ASSPTGRYRF

j_call: TRBJ2-1
d_call: -
v_call: TRBV9
clone_size: -
cdr3_aa: ASSPRHQLDEQF

j_call: TRBJ2-7
d_call: -
v_call: TRBV6-6
clone_size: -
cdr3_aa: ASSYGPGAREQY

j_call: TRBJ1-1
d_call: -
v_call: TRBV29-1
clone_size: once
cdr3_aa: SVGTAGHMNTEAF

j_call: TRBJ2-7
d_call: -
v_call: TRBV5-1
clone_size: -
cdr3_aa: ASSPTALNSYEQY

j_call: TRBJ2-5
d_call: -
v_call: TRBV20-1
clone_size: -
cdr3_aa: SAQTVETQY

j_call: TRBJ1-1
d_call: -
v_call: TRBV11-1
clone_size: -
cdr3_aa: ASSFSLVREAF

j_call: TRBJ2-1
d_call: TRBD2
v_call: TRBV6-4
clone_size: few
cdr3_aa: ASSELAGGPNEQF

j_call: TRBJ1-4
d_call: -
v_call: TRBV4-2
clone_size: -
cdr3_aa: ASSQFLPGAKEKLF

j_call: TRBJ2-5
d_call: TRBD2
v_call: TRBV6-2/TRBV6-3
clone_size: -
cdr3_aa: ASSYSKRAGGPETQY

j_call: TRBJ1-2
d_call: -
v_call: TRBV6-6
clone_size: -
cdr3_aa: ASSYDSLAGSYGYT

j_call: TRBJ2-2
d_call: TRBD2
v_call: TRBV27
clone_size: -
cdr3_aa: ASSLTAGVGELF

j_call: TRBJ1-3
d_call: -
v_call: TRBV9
clone_size: -
cdr3_aa: ASSVEPVGAPGNTIY

j_call: TRBJ2-1
d_call: -
v_call: TRBV5-6
clone_size: -
cdr3_aa: ASSLERNFYNEQF

j_call: TRBJ2-6
d_call: TRBD1
v_call: TRBV7-9
clone_size: -
cdr3_aa: ASSGKRGQGTNLSGANVLT

j_call: TRBJ2-2
d_call: TRBD2
v_call: TRBV3-1
clone_size: few
cdr3_aa: ASSPGVAGVTGELF

j_call: TRBJ1-1
d_call: -
v_call: TRBV28
clone_size: -
cdr3_aa: ASSKGGEAF

j_call: TRBJ2-1
d_call: TRBD2
v_call: TRBV6-1
clone_size: -
cdr3_aa: ASSVGGSRNEQF

j_call: TRBJ1-1
d_call: -
v_call: TRBV5-6
clone_size: few
cdr3_aa: ASVWGQGRLRNTEAF

j_call: TRBJ2-2
d_call: -
v_call: TRBV4-2
clone_size: once
cdr3_aa: ASSRGTGRNTGELF

j_call: TRBJ2-7
d_call: -
v_call: TRBV27
clone_size: -
cdr3_aa: ASSLSGPRYEQY

j_call: TRBJ2-3
d_call: TRBD2
v_call: TRBV27
clone_size: -
cdr3_aa: ASSALAGGPTDTQY

j_call: TRBJ2-1
d_call: -
v_call: TRBV14
clone_size: once
cdr3_aa: ASSQTSLNEQF

j_call: TRBJ1-4
d_call: -
v_call: TRBV7-2
clone_size: -
cdr3_aa: ASSLSQANEKLF

j_call: TRBJ2-5
d_call: TRBD2
v_call: TRBV20-1
clone_size: -
cdr3_aa: SARYPVGKPGGETQY

j_call: TRBJ2-1
d_call: TRBD2
v_call: TRBV5-1
clone_size: -
cdr3_aa: ASSLEAGGPENEQF

j_call: TRBJ2-2
d_call: -
v_call: TRBV20-1
clone_size: -
cdr3_aa: SARRVQPGWTGELF